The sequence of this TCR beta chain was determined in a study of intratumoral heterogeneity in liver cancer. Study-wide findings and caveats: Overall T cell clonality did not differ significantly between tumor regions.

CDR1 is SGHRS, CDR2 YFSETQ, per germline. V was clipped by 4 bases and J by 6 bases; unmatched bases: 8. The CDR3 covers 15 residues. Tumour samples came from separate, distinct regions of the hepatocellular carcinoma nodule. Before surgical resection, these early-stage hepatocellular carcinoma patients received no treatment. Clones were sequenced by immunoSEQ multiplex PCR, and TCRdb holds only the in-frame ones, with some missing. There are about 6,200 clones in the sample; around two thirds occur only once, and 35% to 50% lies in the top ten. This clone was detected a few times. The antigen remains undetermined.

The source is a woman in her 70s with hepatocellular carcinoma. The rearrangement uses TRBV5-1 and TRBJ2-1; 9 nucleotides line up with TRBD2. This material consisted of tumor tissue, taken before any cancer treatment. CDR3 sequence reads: CASSLTAGGSNEQFF. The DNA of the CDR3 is TGCGCCAGCAGCCTGACAGCGGGAGGTTCCAATGAGCAGTTCTTC.